Sequencing of this TCR beta chain was carried out in a study of blood T cell repertoires in COVID-19. The germline CDR1 and CDR2 sequences are ENHRY and SYGVKD. The V gene end was trimmed by 4 bases and the J gene end by 7 bases; junction bases not matched to a gene: 4. This CDR3 has 15 amino acids. Profiled with immunoSEQ multiplex PCR; TCRdb holds only in-frame clones, not every one. Of approximately 250,000 clones listed, 80% to 90% are singletons. The TCR comes from a woman aged 65 to 85 with COVID-19, enrolled during active disease. The chain uses TRBV10-3 and TRBJ2-2, with 12 positions matching TRBD2. Source material: peripheral blood. Here the CDR3 reads CAISGTSGIGGELFF. CDR3 nucleotide sequence: TGTGCCATCAGTGGGACTAGCGGGATTGGCGGGGAGCTGTTTTTT.